The clone carrying this T cell receptor beta chain showed up just a few times. The antigen remains unidentified. CDR3 length: 14 amino acids. Between the trimmed V and J ends, which lost 3 bases and 7 bases, there was a span of 15 bases. Germline V gene sequence: CDR1 SNHLY, CDR2 FYNNEI. RNA transcripts served as the template for amplifying TCR beta CDR3 regions. Using the HTBI primer set, a first-round RT-PCR was run on the TCR CDR3. A single record per CDR3 protein comes from TCRdb applying MiXCR to the multiplex PCR reads. The sample comprises some 350,000 distinct CDR3 sequences, roughly 25% of which are singletons, and 73% rests with the top ten. This record belongs to a study of T cells in Graves' hyperthyroidism and ophthalmopathy. Hyperthyroidism of Graves' type that showed no ophthalmopathy progression within 18 months was stable. PBMCs stemmed from less than 13 ml fresh peripheral blood. General study points: Blood samples included most of the expanded thyroid clonotypes exceeding 0.001.

The TCR originated in a man in his fifties or sixties with Graves' hyperthyroidism. Sample: blood. The chain links TRBV2 to TRBJ1-1; unclear D gene. CDR3 in amino acids: CASSEFAGFNEAFF. For the CDR3, the DNA is TGTGCCAGCAGTGAGTTTGCGGGATTTAATGAAGCTTTCTTT. Complete variable domain (other parts from reference TRBV2 and TRBJ1-1): EPEVTQTPSHQVTQMGQEVILRCVPISNHLYFYWYRQILGQKVEFLVSFYNNEISEKSEIFDDQFSVERPDGSNFTLKIRSTKLEDSAMYFCASSEFAGFNEAFFGQGTRLTVV.